The 32 T cell receptor beta chains given below trace back to one sample, sequenced in a study of response to subunit inactivated influenza vaccine. One entry per CDR3 protein results from TCRdb running MiXCR on the RT-PCR reads. Of a few hundred thousand distinct CDR3 sequences in the sample, roughly a fifth were seen once. This sample comprised PBMCs from blood, obtained 21 months after vaccination. These TCRs come from a man aged 50 to 75 who received an inactivated influenza vaccine.

This clonotype was recorded at least ten times. CDR3 in DNA: TGTGCCAGCAGTTTTTTAGGGGGCAATCAGCCCCAGCATTTT. Translation gives CASSFLGGNQPQHF. The genes are TRBV12-3 or TRBV12-4 and TRBJ1-5; tentatively, D is TRBD1 (5 bases). Trimming removed 3 bases from V and 2 bases from J, with 8 bases in between. This CDR3 comprises 14 residues.

The J gene is TRBJ2-4, the V gene TRBV20-1, with 7 bases identical to TRBD1. Germline V gene data show CDR1 as DFQATT and CDR2 as SNEGSKA (reference sequence). The CDR3 covers 16 residues. The V segment lost 1 base and the J segment 0 bases; nucleotides outside the gene matches: 6. The CDR3 sequence: CSARGTGPLAKNIQYF. In nucleotides, the CDR3 is TGCAGTGCTAGAGGGACAGGCCCTCTAGCCAAAAACATTCAGTACTTC.

The rearrangement uses TRBV12-3 or TRBV12-4 and TRBJ2-5; 10 positions match TRBD1. This CDR3 has 15 residues. Trimming took 6 bases from V and 5 from J; bases not matched to a gene: 9. The CDR3 region is CASRDDRGRGETQYF. Here the CDR3 DNA reads TGTGCCAGCAGAGACGACAGGGGGCGCGGGGAGACCCAGTACTTC.

V is TRBV27 and J is TRBJ1-6; D gene uncertain. The CDR3 has 18 amino acids. Germline CDR1 MNHEY, CDR2 SMNVEV (reference sequence). V gave up 2 bases and J gave up 5 bases, with 19 bases separating them. The CDR3 DNA sequence: TGTGCCAGCAGTTTACGTGGTCTGTGGCCCATTAATAATTCACCCCTCCACTTT. Translating gives CASSLRGLWPINNSPLHF.

This sequence joins TRBV12-3 or TRBV12-4 and TRBJ2-1, with 7 nucleotides matching TRBD1. J gave up 4 bases and V 1 base, and 10 bases lay outside the gene matches. The CDR3 has 17 residues. CDR3: CASSLGRRGLNYNEQFF. For the CDR3, the DNA is TGTGCCAGCAGTTTAGGGCGTAGGGGGCTCAATTACAATGAGCAGTTCTTC.

The genes are TRBV29-1 and TRBJ2-1, with 7 nucleotides matching TRBD1. CDR3 size: 14 residues. Germline V gene lookup returns CDR1 SQVTM and CDR2 ANQGSEA. The junction had 6 bases not matched to a gene; V was cut back by 3 bases and J by 4 bases. CDR3 residues: CSVELGQVYNEQFF. Here the CDR3 DNA reads TGCAGCGTTGAGTTAGGACAGGTATACAATGAGCAGTTCTTC.

This rearrangement joins TRBV19 to TRBJ1-5; TRBD1 matches at 7 bases. Germline V gene data show CDR1 as LNHDA and CDR2 as SQIVND (reference sequence). Unmatched junction bases numbered 8, after V lost 5 bases and J lost 7 bases. CDR3 length: 14 amino acids. The CDR3 nucleotides are TGTGCCAGTAGTGACAGGGAGCGTTTCCAGCCCCAGCATTTT. Its translation: CASSDRERFQPQHF.

The chain is built from TRBV12-3 or TRBV12-4 and TRBJ1-3; D not certain. CDR3 size: 18 residues. V gave up 4 bases and J gave up 1 base, with 20 bases separating them. The CDR3 is CASSSRYALPRSGNTIYF. The CDR3 DNA is TGTGCCAGCAGTTCGCGCTATGCCCTCCCGAGATCTGGAAACACCATATATTTT.

V and J are TRBV4-3 and TRBJ2-2; D perhaps matches TRBD2 (7 bases). The CDR3 spans 16 residues. CDR1 and CDR2 (germline): LGHNA, YSLEER. V shed 0 bases and J shed 3 bases, with 11 bases lying between them. DNA for the CDR3: TGCGCCAGCAGCCAAGATTGGGGGGGGCACACCGGGGAGCTGTTTTTT. It yields the protein CASSQDWGGHTGELFF.

V and J are TRBV4-1 and TRBJ1-5; 7 nucleotides line up with TRBD1. Germline V gene data show CDR1 as MGHRA and CDR2 as YSYEKL. V lost 1 base to trimming and J lost 4 bases; unmatched junction nucleotides: 7. The CDR3 consists of 16 residues. CDR3 sequence reads: CASSQVGQKLNQPQHF. The CDR3 bases are TGCGCCAGCAGCCAAGTGGGACAGAAATTAAATCAGCCCCAGCATTTT.

The chain joins TRBV6-1 to TRBJ1-2, with 9 bases that match TRBD1. Germline assignment: CDR1 MNHNS and CDR2 SASEGT. The CDR3 covers 16 residues. V shed 5 bases and J 4 bases; nucleotides not matched to a gene: 11. The CDR3 loop is CASSRSGTGTVYGYTF. As DNA, the CDR3 is TGTGCCAGCAGTCGCTCCGGGACAGGGACGGTCTATGGCTACACCTTC.

Many counts were recorded for this clonotype. This rearrangement joins TRBV29-1 to TRBJ2-7; TRBD2 matches at 16 bases. The CDR3 consists of 15 residues. Germline V CDR1 and CDR2: SQVTM, ANQGSEA. Losses at the gene ends were 7 bases for V and 1 base for J; bases not matched to a gene: 4. The CDR3 here is CSAAGLAGGSYEQYF. The CDR3 region has the DNA TGCAGCGCCGCGGGACTAGCGGGAGGGTCCTACGAGCAGTACTTC.

The genes are TRBV11-2 and TRBJ1-4; the match to TRBD1 covers 7 bases. The germline V gene has CDR1 SGHAT and CDR2 FQNNGV. The CDR3 loop spans 15 amino acids. Trimming removed 4 bases from V and 8 bases from J; junction bases left unmatched: 10. CDR3 loop: CASSYQRGRVEKLFF. The CDR3 coding sequence is TGTGCCAGCAGCTACCAGAGGGGGCGAGTCGAAAAACTGTTTTTT.

The chain has TRBV20-1 and TRBJ2-1; 9 bases fit TRBD2. The CDR3 is 18 residues long. Trimming removed 2 bases from V and 9 bases from J; junction bases left unmatched: 20. Looked up from germline, CDR1 is DFQATT and CDR2 is SNEGSKA (reference sequence). For the CDR3, the DNA is TGCAGTGCTAGAAGCCCCACCGGCGGGAGGGTCCCTTTAAGTGAGCAGTTCTTC. Amino acids: CSARSPTGGRVPLSEQFF.

The sample holds a few counts of this clonotype. CDR3 amino acids: CASSPRLANYEQYF. The CDR3 nucleotides are TGTGCCAGCAGTCCCCGACTAGCGAATTACGAGCAGTACTTC. The chain couples TRBV28 to TRBJ2-7; TRBD2 matches 8 bases. CDR1 is MDHEN, CDR2 SYDVKM, per germline. V lost 5 bases to trimming and J lost 4 bases; unmatched junction nucleotides: 7. The CDR3 runs to 14 residues.

The chain has TRBV20-1 and TRBJ1-1; D not resolved. Per the germline V gene, CDR1 is DFQATT and CDR2 is SNEGSKA (reference sequence). Trimming pared 2 bases from V and 5 bases from J, leaving 15 bases between. CDR3 size: 14 residues. The DNA for the CDR3 is TGCAGTGCTAGAAGCCCGAGTGGATGGACTGAAGCTTTCTTT. This encodes CSARSPSGWTEAFF.

This clonotype was seen more than once but under ten times. The chain combines TRBV9 with TRBJ1-1; D unclear. Germline loops: CDR1 SGDLS, CDR2 YYNGEE. The CDR3 length is 14 residues. Trimming took off 4 bases at V and 4 bases at J, with 14 bases between the two ends. The CDR3, as DNA: TGTGCCAGCAGCTCCTATCTTTCTAGCACTGAAGCTTTCTTT. Its translation: CASSSYLSSTEAFF.

This clonotype was picked up a small number of times. The chain employs TRBV5-6 and TRBJ2-7; TRBD1 matches 10 bases. V was clipped by 3 bases and J by 2 bases; unmatched bases: 8. The CDR3 is 16 amino acids. Germline CDR1 and CDR2: SGHDT and YYEEEE. The CDR3 loop reads CASSSNPGQGTYEQYF. DNA of the CDR3: TGTGCCAGCAGCTCTAACCCGGGACAGGGGACCTACGAGCAGTACTTC. The variable domain in full, completed from reference TRBV5-6 and TRBJ2-7, reads DAGVTQSPTHLIKTRGQQVTLRCSPKSGHDTVSWYQQALGQGPQFIFQYYEEEERQRGNFPDRFSGHQFPNYSSELNVNALLLGDSALYLCASSSNPGQGTYEQYFGPGTRLTVT.

The J gene is TRBJ2-1, the V gene TRBV20-1; D is possibly TRBD2 (5 bases). Germline-derived CDR1 and CDR2 are DFQATT and SNEGSKA (reference sequence). CDR3 length: 13 residues. V was shortened by 4 bases and J by 4 bases, with 11 bases between the two germline ends. In DNA, the CDR3 is TGCAGTGCTACCGACGGACTGTACAATGAGCAGTTCTTC. Protein sequence: CSATDGLYNEQFF.

The chain combines TRBV6-1 with TRBJ2-7; 7 bases map to TRBD1. Per the germline V gene, CDR1 is MNHNS and CDR2 is SASEGT. J was trimmed by 3 bases and V by 6 bases; bases with no gene match: 8. This CDR3 region has 14 residues. The DNA for the CDR3 is TGTGCCAGCAGAACTCCCGGGACAGTCTACGAGCAGTACTTC. Translating it yields CASRTPGTVYEQYF.

This chain uses TRBV5-1 with TRBJ2-1; the match to TRBD1 covers 9 bases. Unmatched junction bases numbered 8, after V lost 4 bases and J lost 6 bases. This CDR3 spans 15 amino acids. Germline assignment: CDR1 SGHRS and CDR2 YFSETQ. The CDR3 reads CASSPSGQGSNEQFF. The CDR3 coding sequence is TGCGCCAGCAGCCCTTCGGGACAGGGAAGCAATGAGCAGTTCTTC. The entire variable domain, with the rest obtained from reference TRBV5-1 and TRBJ2-1, is as follows: KAGVTQTPRYLIKTRGQQVTLSCSPISGHRSVSWYQQTPGQGLQFLFEYFSETQRNKGNFPGRFSGRQFSNSRSEMNVSTLELGDSALYLCASSPSGQGSNEQFFGPGTRLTVL.

The chain uses TRBV2 and TRBJ1-1, with TRBD1 as a possible D gene (5 bases). Deletions cut 6 bases from V and 1 base from J, with 9 bases between. Germline values: CDR1 SNHLY, CDR2 FYNNEI. The CDR3 has 13 residues. CDR3 residues: CASRYTGNTEAFF. In nucleotides, the CDR3 is TGTGCCAGCAGGTACACAGGGAACACTGAAGCTTTCTTT. The full variable domain, its missing parts supplied by reference TRBV2 and TRBJ1-1, is EPEVTQTPSHQVTQMGQEVILRCVPISNHLYFYWYRQILGQKVEFLVSFYNNEISEKSEIFDDQFSVERPDGSNFTLKIRSTKLEDSAMYFCASRYTGNTEAFFGQGTRLTVV.

This clonotype turned up a few times. The chain couples TRBV7-9 to TRBJ2-1; 7 nucleotides line up with TRBD1. The CDR3 is 14 amino acids. V gave up 7 bases and J gave up 0 bases; unmatched junction bases: 3. Germline CDR1 reads SEHNR; CDR2 reads FQNEAQ (reference sequence). This CDR3 reads CASKTGISYNEQFF. The CDR3 nucleotides read TGTGCCAGCAAGACAGGGATCTCCTACAATGAGCAGTTCTTC.

This clonotype was counted a few times. The J gene is TRBJ2-4, the V gene TRBV5-1; 11 positions agree with TRBD1. Per germline, CDR1 SGHRS and CDR2 YFSETQ. The V and J ends lost 2 bases and 7 bases, in that order; junction bases with no gene match: 5. The CDR3 consists of 15 residues. The CDR3 sequence: CASSFTGTGGNIQYF. The CDR3 nucleotides read TGCGCCAGCAGCTTTACCGGGACAGGGGGGAACATTCAGTACTTC.

This clonotype was found many times. The chain uses TRBV6-5 and TRBJ2-1, with D possibly TRBD2 on 7 matching bases. This CDR3 has 15 amino acids. Germline V lookup: CDR1 MNHEY, CDR2 SVGAGI. Trimming pared 1 base from V and 7 bases from J, leaving 14 bases between. The CDR3 coding sequence is TGTGCCAGCAGTTACTTGGGAGGGGGGGGTAATGAGCAGTTCTTC. It translates to CASSYLGGGGNEQFF.

This clonotype was counted between two and nine times. The genes are TRBV10-2 and TRBJ2-2; 8 nucleotides agree with TRBD2. CDR1 WSHSY and CDR2 SAAADI come from the germline V gene. Unmatched junction bases numbered 7, after V lost 2 bases and J lost 5 bases. The CDR3 covers 16 residues. The CDR3 here is CASSELGGGTTGELFF. In DNA form, the CDR3 reads TGCGCCAGCAGTGAGCTCGGGGGGGGCACTACCGGGGAGCTGTTTTTT.

There are a few counts of this clonotype. The chain employs TRBV6-1 and TRBJ1-1; D is undetermined. CDR1 and CDR2 (germline): MNHNS, SASEGT. Trimming removed 1 base from V and 4 bases from J, with 7 bases in between. The CDR3 sequence is 13 residues long. CDR3 nucleotide sequence: TGTGCCAGCAGTGAAGTACGGCCCACTGAAGCTTTCTTT. This encodes CASSEVRPTEAFF.

This clonotype was observed a few times. The chain carries TRBV6-5 and TRBJ2-1; D is possibly TRBD2 (6 bases). The CDR3 has 14 residues. Germline V gives CDR1 MNHEY, CDR2 SVGAGI. The V end was cut by 0 bases, the J end by 10 bases, with 13 bases between. The CDR3 DNA reads as TGTGCCAGCAGTTACTCGAGTGGCGGGAAGGAGCAGTTCTTC. Translating it yields CASSYSSGGKEQFF.

This clonotype was found many times. The V call is TRBV2, the J call TRBJ1-6, with D unresolved. Germline V lookup: CDR1 SNHLY, CDR2 FYNNEI. The V end was cut by 7 bases, the J end by 7 bases, with 11 bases between. CDR3 length: 13 amino acids. The CDR3 loop is CASMSGVNSPLHF. The DNA of the CDR3 is TGTGCCAGCATGTCCGGGGTAAATTCACCCCTCCACTTT.

This chain links TRBV4-3 with TRBJ2-7; D gene ambiguous. V was trimmed by 4 bases and J by 4 bases, leaving 8 bases between them. The CDR3 is made up of 12 amino acids. Germline V CDR1 and CDR2: LGHNA, YSLEER. CDR3 region: CASSRPMYEQYF. The CDR3 DNA sequence: TGCGCCAGCAGCCGCCCGATGTACGAGCAGTACTTC.

V gene TRBV6-2 or TRBV6-3 combines with J gene TRBJ1-5; TRBD1 might be the D (5 bases). With 2 bases removed from V and 0 bases from J, the gap between germline ends came to 11 bases. This CDR3 is built from 16 residues. Germline CDR1 and CDR2: MNHEY and SVGEGT. The CDR3 spells CASSYVGGISNQPQHF. The CDR3 region has the DNA TGTGCCAGCAGTTACGTCGGGGGAATTAGCAATCAGCCCCAGCATTTT.

This clonotype was seen many times. The chain couples TRBV10-3 to TRBJ1-1; 8 bases are a match to TRBD1. Germline-derived CDR1 and CDR2 are ENHRY and SYGVKD. Trimming took 6 bases from V and 3 from J; bases not matched to a gene: 12. This CDR3 region has 16 residues. As DNA, the CDR3 is TGTGCCATCAGGGATGCATGGACAGGGAGTTACACTGAAGCTTTCTTT. The encoded protein is CAIRDAWTGSYTEAFF.